This T cell receptor (beta chain) was sequenced for a study of regulatory T cells in long-lasting Graves disease (dated by TCRdb to 2020 to 2022). With regard to the full study: Persistent Graves' disease was defined as antithyroid drug treatment for over 5 years with persistently positive TSH receptor autoantibodies. Patients with persistent Graves' disease were compared with patients with newly diagnosed Graves' disease using TCR sequencing and RNA sequencing of peripheral blood. The study was registered as a clinical trial and conducted in China. A total of about 33 samples underwent TCR sequencing, from roughly 13 patients with persistent Graves' disease and approximately 20 patients with newly diagnosed Graves' disease. Persistent Graves' disease patients in the clinical cohort had taken antithyroid drugs for approximately 10 years on average.

What the research found in general, with its limitations: Compared with newly diagnosed patients, patients with persistent Graves' disease had lower TCR Shannon entropy and fewer highly expanded clones, which suggests clonal expansion. Persistent patients shared more public clonotypes among themselves (2,741) than newly diagnosed patients did (roughly 910). Preferential use of TRBV28, TRBJ1-2 and TRBJ2-5 was observed in persistent disease, whereas TRBV20-1 and TRBJ2-1 were favored in newly diagnosed disease. Sequencing and analysis were limited to the TCR beta chain. The study examined only peripheral blood because the primary lesion, thyroid tissue, could not be accessed. The authors noted that the small sample size was a limitation that may lower accuracy.

Library preparation employed multiplex PCR. The listed sequencing device is Illumina HiSeq 4000. iRepertoire HTBI primers and Arm-PCR amplification of CDR3 regions were used to construct TCR beta libraries. Gel purification was performed on PCR products prior to sequencing. Regarding the original processing steps: A total of 62 TRBV and 14 TRBJ segments were identified across samples and were used for gene usage analysis of CDR3 amino acid clonotypes. COPE and FqMerger were used to merge filtered high-quality paired reads into contigs. BLAST was used to align contigs to the IMGT TRBV, TRBD and TRBJ reference genes, and CDR3 was defined following IMGT. Any clonotype with a frequency above 0.1% was counted as a highly expanded clone. Repertoire diversity was measured by Shannon entropy, and V-J evenness by the Gini coefficient. Clonotypes shared by more than one individual were considered public. TCRdb reprocessing: public reads trimmed at Q25 with fastp, clones called with MiXCR, in-frame beta chains kept. Identical CDR3 proteins give one entry, which carries the most common genes and DNA. The V and J calls shown here were made by TCRdb, not taken from the authors' results. The sample records roughly 400,000 distinct CDR3 sequences, around 20% of which are singletons. Roughly 20% of the sample belongs to the ten largest clones.

The germline ends are 14 bases apart after V is trimmed by 0 bases and J by 2 bases. The germline V gene specifies SGDLS as CDR1 and YYNGEE as CDR2. CDR3 length: 16 amino acids, cysteine to phenylalanine. Here the CDR3 DNA is all that survives: 48 bases in frame from base 1. Points on this clonotype: Its specific antigen is unknown. No much larger clone is present one base from it, and per-base qualities are unavailable.

The sample's time point label, in plain terms: persistent/refractory GD, antithyroid drugs over 5 years with positive TRAb. For both TCR sequencing and RNA sequencing, RNA was extracted from PBMCs in TRIzol. The diagnosis of Graves' disease followed American Thyroid Association guidelines. Recruitment of patients was carried out at an endocrinology department in Xi'an, China. Each patient gave about 10 milliliters of peripheral blood, collected in an EDTA anticoagulant tube. Ficoll Paque Plus density gradient separation was used to isolate PBMCs, and no further T cell sorting was done. An Agilent 2100 Bioanalyzer and agarose gel were used to check RNA quality, while a NanoDrop 2000 measured RNA concentration.

The clonotype originates from a female donor with Graves disease. The receptor chain draws on TRBV9 and TRBJ2-5; no D gene can be assigned with confidence. Sequences were derived from peripheral blood mononuclear cells (PBMCs), sampled when the disease was refractory, from a patient treated with antithyroid drugs. The nucleotide sequence reads TGTGCCAGCAGCGTAGGGTACGGGCGGATACAAGAGACCCAGTACTTC. The translation is CASSVGYGRIQETQYF.